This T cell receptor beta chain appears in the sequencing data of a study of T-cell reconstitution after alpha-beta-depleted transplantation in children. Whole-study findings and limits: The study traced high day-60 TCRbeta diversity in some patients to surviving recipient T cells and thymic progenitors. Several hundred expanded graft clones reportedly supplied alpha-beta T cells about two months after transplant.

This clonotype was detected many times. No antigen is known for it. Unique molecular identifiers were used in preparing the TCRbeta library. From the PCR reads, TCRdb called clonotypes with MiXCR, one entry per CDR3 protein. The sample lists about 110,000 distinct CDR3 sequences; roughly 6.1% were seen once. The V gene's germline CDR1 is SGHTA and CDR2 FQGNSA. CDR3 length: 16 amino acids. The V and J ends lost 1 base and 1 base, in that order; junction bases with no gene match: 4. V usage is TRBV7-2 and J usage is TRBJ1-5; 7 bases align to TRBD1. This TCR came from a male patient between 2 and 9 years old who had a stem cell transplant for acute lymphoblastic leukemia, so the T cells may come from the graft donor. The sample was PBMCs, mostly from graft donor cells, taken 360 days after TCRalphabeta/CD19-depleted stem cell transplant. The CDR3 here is CASSLVGGRSNQPQHF. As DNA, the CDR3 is TGTGCCAGCAGCTTAGTAGGGGGCAGGAGCAATCAGCCCCAGCATTTT.